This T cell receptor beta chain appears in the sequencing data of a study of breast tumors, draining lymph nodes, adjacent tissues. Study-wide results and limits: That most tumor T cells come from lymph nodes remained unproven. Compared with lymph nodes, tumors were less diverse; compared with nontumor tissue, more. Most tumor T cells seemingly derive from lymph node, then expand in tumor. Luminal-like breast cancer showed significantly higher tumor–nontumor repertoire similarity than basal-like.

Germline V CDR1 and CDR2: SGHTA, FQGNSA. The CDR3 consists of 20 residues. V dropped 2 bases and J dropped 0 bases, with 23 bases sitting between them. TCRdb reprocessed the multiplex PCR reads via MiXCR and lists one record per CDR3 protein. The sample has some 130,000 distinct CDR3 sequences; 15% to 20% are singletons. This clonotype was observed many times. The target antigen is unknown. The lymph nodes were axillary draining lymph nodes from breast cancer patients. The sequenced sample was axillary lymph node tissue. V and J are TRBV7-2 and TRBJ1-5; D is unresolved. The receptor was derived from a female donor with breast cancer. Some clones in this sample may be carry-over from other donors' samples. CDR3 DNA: TGTGCCAGCAGCTTAAGTCAGGACGGTCGGCCTGCTTATAGCAATCAGCCCCAGCATTTT. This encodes CASSLSQDGRPAYSNQPQHF.